A selection of T cell receptor beta chains follows, all from one sample in a study of blood T cell repertoires in COVID-19. Repertoires were generated with immunoSEQ multiplex PCR, while TCRdb's copy carries only in-frame clones and drops some. Among roughly 120,000 clones listed, approximately 85% were seen once. Sequencing was performed on peripheral blood. These receptors all come from a woman aged 80 or older with COVID-19, enrolled during active disease. Both conserved end residues are part of each CDR3.

>TRBV6-5|TRBJ1-2
CASSLGQDYGYTF
>TRBV18|TRBJ1-2
CASSPGDSKDGYTF
>TRBV3-1/TRBV3-2|TRBJ2-7
CASSQNPGQGYEQYF
>TRBV27|TRBJ2-7
CASSLNPSGHEQYF
>TRBV3-1/TRBV3-2|TRBJ1-4
CASSLQGTNEKLFF
>TRBV6-1|TRBJ1-2
CASSEAVSVMRGYTF
>TRBV28|TRBJ1-4
CASSPSGTGAGEKLFF
>TRBV28|TRBJ1-1
CASSSLAGQGGEAFF
>TRBV5-1|TRBJ2-1
CASSASLAMSGNEQFF
>TRBV6-4|TRBJ2-7
CASSDSITGQGGSGQYF
>TRBV7-2|TRBJ1-6
CASSLRQGAENSPLHF
>TRBV7-2|TRBJ2-5
CASSSPSGSGTQYF
>TRBV5-1|TRBJ2-6
CASSPREILVSGANVLTF
>TRBV28|TRBJ2-7
CASRRLPASGSSYEQYF
>TRBV5-1|TRBJ2-7
CASSLTGGSFYEQYF
>TRBV11-2|TRBJ2-1
CASSSSGRTNEQFF
>TRBV5-1|TRBJ2-7
CASSLGTGGFEQYF
>TRBV29-1|TRBJ2-5
CSVAQSGAGETQYF
>TRBV3-1/TRBV3-2|TRBJ1-1
CASSQDFGQGALAFF
>TRBV6-4|TRBJ2-3
CASSVAGGADTQYF
>TRBV7-2|TRBJ2-2
CASSLYAGGPLAGELFF
>TRBV6-5|TRBJ2-5
CASSPGLGETQYF
>TRBV9|TRBJ1-2
CASSSSARGYYGYTF
>TRBV28|TRBJ2-7
CASSSQVGEQYF
>TRBV19|TRBJ2-3
CASKGPGDTQYF
>TRBV4-2|TRBJ2-1
CASRERTLDGEQFF
>TRBV7-2|TRBJ2-7
CASSLGPSGEQYF
>TRBV7-3|TRBJ1-1
CASSPQGNTEAFF
>TRBV21-1|TRBJ2-7
CASSSRDSLSYEQYF
>TRBV2|TRBJ2-7
CASSMGQGPDEQYF
>TRBV27|TRBJ2-2
CASAESRRTGHAGELFF
>TRBV19|TRBJ1-2
CASSIPNYGYTF
>TRBV19|TRBJ1-2
CASSMWTGGGYGYTF
>TRBV7-2|TRBJ2-4
CASSLVQGKNIQYF
>TRBV10-3|TRBJ2-3
CAISERQGLGTDTQYF
>TRBV6-4|TRBJ2-7
CASSGLREDYEQYF
>TRBV3-1/TRBV3-2|TRBJ2-4
CASSQRPRKNIQYF
>TRBV29-1|TRBJ2-3
CSVSGGTDTQYF
>TRBV6-5|TRBJ1-5
CATGTGDNQPQHF
>TRBV9|TRBJ1-2
CASSVYTGTGGGYTF
>TRBV4-3|TRBJ2-5
CASSQDMVREGLWETQYF
>TRBV7-2|TRBJ2-1
CASSLGLVYNEQFF
>TRBV11-2|TRBJ1-1
CASTLSGRQGGTEAFF
>TRBV14|TRBJ1-5
CASSQTGGNQPQHF
>TRBV5-4|TRBJ2-3
CASSNGGLREGDTQYF
>TRBV24-1|TRBJ2-1
CATSDLGAEQFF
>TRBV5-1|TRBJ2-7
CASSPGTSTDEQYF
>TRBV7-2|TRBJ2-5
CASSKAVQETQYF
>TRBV28|TRBJ2-7
CASSLTGFEQYF
>TRBV7-9|TRBJ2-2
CASRTGFTGELFF
>TRBV29-1|TRBJ2-5
CSGARVQETQYF
>TRBV10-1|TRBJ2-4
CASSPGQGKNIQYF
>TRBV4-2|TRBJ2-7
CASSQDWGGPGEQYF
>TRBV3-1/TRBV3-2|TRBJ2-5
CASSLQGAGETQYF
>TRBV6-5|TRBJ2-1
CAGRAGGLGNEQFF
>TRBV19|TRBJ2-7
CASNPSMASNGEQYF
>TRBV7-9|TRBJ2-2
CASSSQGANGELFF